These T cell receptor beta chains were read from a single sample in a study of shared T cell receptors in the human thymus. Assay used: immunoSEQ multiplex PCR; TCRdb lists only in-frame clones, some missing. This sample has 640,000 or so clones, with approximately 89% found just once. These data were likewise used in another study, on human thymus T cells.

Sequenced material: thymocytes. Receptor source: a boy younger than two with a congenital heart defect. CDR3s include the opening cysteine and the closing phenylalanine or tryptophan. The D gene is left open where the match is weak. Rows give clone size only sometimes, using once, few, many, or a class for an expanded clone.

cdr3_nt	cdr3_aa	v_call	j_call	clone_size	d_call
TGTGCCAGCAGCCAAAAGTGGGTGGGACTCAATCAGCCCCAGCATTTT	CASSQKWVGLNQPQHF	TRBV4-2	TRBJ1-5	-	-
TGTGCCAGCACGGAACGGGAAGAGACCCAGTACTTC	CASTEREETQYF	TRBV6-1	TRBJ2-5	-	-
TGCAGCGTTGAAGTTACACCGACCCTAGCTAACTATGGCTACACCTTC	CSVEVTPTLANYGYTF	TRBV29-1	TRBJ1-2	-	-
TGTACCAGCAGCTTTCCAGGGGTGTGTAACAATCAGCCCCAGCATTTT	CTSSFPGVCNNQPQHF	TRBV7-9	TRBJ1-5	-	-
TGTGCCAGCAGCTCGAAAGACAGGGAAGGGGAAAAACTGTTTTTT	CASSSKDREGEKLFF	TRBV5-4	TRBJ1-4	-	TRBD1
TGTGCCAGCAGCTACCAAGAGCGTCTAAACATTCAGTACTTC	CASSYQERLNIQYF	TRBV5-4	TRBJ2-4	-	-
TGCGCCAGCAGCCAAGATGGCATAGACGGACTCAATGAGCAGTTCTTC	CASSQDGIDGLNEQFF	TRBV4-3	TRBJ2-1	-	-
TGTGCCAGCAGCCAAGACCCCGGGGTTGACACTGAAGCTTTCTTT	CASSQDPGVDTEAFF	TRBV14	TRBJ1-1	-	-
TGTGCCAGCAGTTCCCCCCTTAGCAATCAGCCCCAGCATTTT	CASSSPLSNQPQHF	TRBV28	TRBJ1-5	-	-
TGTGCCAGCAGCCTACGGGTTTGGAGGAAGAACACTGAAGCTTTCTTT	CASSLRVWRKNTEAFF	TRBV7-9	TRBJ1-1	-	-
TGTGCCAGCAGTGAAGGAGGCATCTCCTACGAGCAGTACTTC	CASSEGGISYEQYF	TRBV2	TRBJ2-7	-	-
TGTGCCATCAGTGAAGGTAGCGGGAGCACAGATACGCAGTATTTT	CAISEGSGSTDTQYF	TRBV10-3	TRBJ2-3	-	TRBD2
TGTGCCAGCAGTGGGACAGGGGGCCCTAGCTACGAGCAGTACTTC	CASSGTGGPSYEQYF	TRBV6-1	TRBJ2-7	-	TRBD1
TGTGCCTGGAAGCCCGGGGCAGGGGAGGGGAATCAGCCCCAGCATTTT	CAWKPGAGEGNQPQHF	TRBV30	TRBJ1-5	-	-
TGTGCCAGCAGTGAAGGAGGTAGCGGGAGCCGCACAGATACGCAGTATTTT	CASSEGGSGSRTDTQYF	TRBV25-1	TRBJ2-3	-	TRBD2
TGTGCCAGCTCACCGACTAGCGGGGGCTCCTACGAGCAGTACTTC	CASSPTSGGSYEQYF	TRBV18	TRBJ2-7	once	TRBD2
TGTGCCAGCAGTGCACAGGTGACAGATACGCAGTATTTT	CASSAQVTDTQYF	TRBV6-1	TRBJ2-3	-	-